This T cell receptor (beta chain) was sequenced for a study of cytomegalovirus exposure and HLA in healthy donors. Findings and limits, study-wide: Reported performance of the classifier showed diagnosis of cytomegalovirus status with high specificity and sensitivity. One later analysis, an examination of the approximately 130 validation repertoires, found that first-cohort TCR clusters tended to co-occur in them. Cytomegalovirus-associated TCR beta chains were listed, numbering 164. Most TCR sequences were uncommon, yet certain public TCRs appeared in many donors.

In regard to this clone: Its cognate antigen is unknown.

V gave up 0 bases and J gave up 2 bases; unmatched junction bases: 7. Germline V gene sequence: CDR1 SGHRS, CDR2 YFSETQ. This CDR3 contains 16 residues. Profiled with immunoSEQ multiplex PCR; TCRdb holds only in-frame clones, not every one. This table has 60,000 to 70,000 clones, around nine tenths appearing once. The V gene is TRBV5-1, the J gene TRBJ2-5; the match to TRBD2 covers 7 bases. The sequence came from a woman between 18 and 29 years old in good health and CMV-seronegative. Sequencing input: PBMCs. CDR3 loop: CASSLAGRGEQETQYF. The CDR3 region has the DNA TGCGCCAGCAGCTTGGCGGGGAGGGGAGAACAAGAGACCCAGTACTTC. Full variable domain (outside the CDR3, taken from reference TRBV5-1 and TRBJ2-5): KAGVTQTPRYLIKTRGQQVTLSCSPISGHRSVSWYQQTPGQGLQFLFEYFSETQRNKGNFPGRFSGRQFSNSRSEMNVSTLELGDSALYLCASSLAGRGEQETQYFGPGTRLLVL.